This paragraph covers one TCR beta chain sequence. Libraries were prepared by immunoSEQ multiplex PCR; TCRdb keeps only in-frame clonotypes and omits some of them. The sample gives 350,000 to 400,000 clones, about 88% of which show up once; approximately 1.9% is in the top ten. CDR3 size: 15 residues. The trim removed 1 base at V and 7 bases at J, leaving 7 bases unmatched. Germline V gene lookup returns CDR1 SGHVS and CDR2 FNYEAQ. Regarding treatment: approximately 18 received Ad26.COV2.S at low or high dose, single or two shots; 5 received placebo; per-sample allocation not given. After the first vaccine or placebo injection, samples were drawn on day 63. The source of the sample is a study of Ad26.COV2.S vaccination and SARS-CoV-2 variants.

The receptor was derived from a person aged 18-65 years who received the Ad26.COV2.S COVID-19 vaccine or a placebo. Source: peripheral blood, taken in a trial of Ad26.COV2.S vaccine versus placebo. The J gene is TRBJ2-1, the V gene TRBV7-6; TRBD2 matches 7 bases. CDR3: CASSLVGGEGNEQFF. CDR3 nucleotide sequence: TGTGCCAGCAGCTTAGTGGGCGGGGAGGGTAATGAGCAGTTCTTC.